These 5 T cell receptor beta chains share one sample of origin, sequenced in a study. TCRdb re-derived calls from the RT-PCR reads in MiXCR, one entry per CDR3 protein. The sample shows about 680,000 distinct CDR3 sequences, 14% of them seen only once. Sequencing was performed on memory CD4+ T cells from blood. The receptor source for this set is a female donor in good health, serving as a healthy control.

The table lists this clonotype with a few counts. J is TRBJ2-2 and V is TRBV20-1; 8 positions agree with TRBD1. V lost 3 bases, J lost 2 bases, and 8 bases stayed unmatched. Germline V gene data show CDR1 as DFQATT and CDR2 as SNEGSKA (reference sequence). The CDR3 has 16 residues. CDR3 amino acids: CSASPAGQGNTGELFF. In DNA, the CDR3 is TGCAGTGCTAGTCCGGCCGGACAGGGTAACACCGGGGAGCTGTTTTTT.

V is TRBV12-3 or TRBV12-4 and J is TRBJ2-1; the match to TRBD2 covers 10 bases. The CDR3 is made up of 15 amino acids. Germline trimming cut 4 bases from V and 9 bases from J; bases unmatched to any gene: 9. In DNA, the CDR3 is TGTGCCAGCAGTTATCGGCTAGCGGGAGTGTTTGAGCAGTTCTTC. Protein sequence: CASSYRLAGVFEQFF.

V usage is TRBV5-1 and J usage is TRBJ1-5, with D unclear. This CDR3 spans 15 amino acids. Trimming removed 0 bases at V and 0 bases at J, with 7 bases between. Germline CDR1 SGHRS, CDR2 YFSETQ. The CDR3 DNA follows: TGCGCCAGCAGCTTGGACAGTTATAGCAATCAGCCCCAGCATTTT. Protein product: CASSLDSYSNQPQHF.

In the case of this clonotype: One end of the junction does not line up with germline, which may come from a read error. This chain uses TRBV20-1 with TRBJ1-5; 10 positions match TRBD1. Germline lookup yields CDR1 DFQATT and CDR2 SNEGSKA (reference sequence). The CDR3 has 18 residues. CDR3 amino acids: CSTRRLGQGQSSNQPQHF. Here the CDR3 DNA reads TGCAGTACTAGGCGATTGGGACAGGGGCAATCTAGCAATCAGCCCCAGCATTTT.

This clonotype was seen a few times. V gene TRBV5-1 combines with J gene TRBJ2-3; D not resolved. CDR1 SGHRS and CDR2 YFSETQ come from the germline V gene. This CDR3 spans 13 amino acids. V was shortened by 0 bases and J by 4 bases, with 6 bases between the two germline ends. CDR3 in amino acids: CASSLEAPDTQYF. CDR3 in DNA: TGCGCCAGCAGCTTGGAGGCACCAGATACGCAGTATTTT.